This entry concerns a single TCR beta chain. Its antigen is not known. These data are taken from a study of Ad26.COV2.S vaccination and SARS-CoV-2 variants. Study details: In the study, Ad26.COV2.S was injected intramuscularly once, or twice 56 days apart. Study-level findings and limits: Similar non-spike TCR breadth was seen in vaccine and placebo recipients.

The data were produced by immunoSEQ multiplex PCR, yet TCRdb's version contains in-frame clones alone and is incomplete. Of more than 300,000 clones listed, 86% are singletons. Germline-derived CDR1 and CDR2 are SNHLY and FYNNEI. V lost 6 bases and J 0 bases, leaving 9 bases between the germline ends. The CDR3 runs to 14 residues. Treatment described: about 20 received Ad26.COV2.S at low or high dose, single or two shots; roughly five received placebo; per-sample allocation not given. Day 63 after the first vaccine or placebo injection was the time point for sampling. Donation was by an adult aged 18-55 years who was in Boston.

The sequences come from peripheral blood, collected in a trial of Ad26.COV2.S vaccine versus placebo. This receptor was taken from a person between 18 and 59 years old who received the Ad26.COV2.S COVID-19 vaccine or a placebo. The rearrangement links TRBV2 to TRBJ2-1; D gene unclear. In nucleotides, the CDR3 is TGTGCCAGCAGAGCATCGAGCTCCTACAATGAGCAGTTCTTC. Its protein product is CASRASSSYNEQFF.